Included here is one T cell receptor (beta chain) sequence, with context. Its antigen is not known. These data belong to a study of PD-1 blockade in classical Hodgkin lymphoma. Time point meaning: cycle 4 day 1 (C4D1), after 6 weeks of nivolumab. Each of the patients experienced relapse following autologous stem cell transplantation, and their brentuximab vedotin exposure differed. Best responses were complete response, partial response or progressive disease. Germline loops: CDR1 SNHLY, CDR2 FYNNEI. The CDR3 covers 17 residues. Trimming stripped 7 bases from V and 4 bases from J, with 24 bases between. The repertoire was sequenced with immunoSEQ multiplex PCR; TCRdb's copy has only in-frame clones and lacks some. The table lists roughly 64,000 clones, roughly 89% of them singletons. Whole-study results and caveats: A significant rise in TCR diversity was seen by C4D1 for CD4+ cells but not for CD8+ cells. Similar baseline diversity was found in complete responders and newly diagnosed patients. Repertoires differed for reasons still undefined, possibly disease activity or prior therapy.

The sequencing used peripheral blood mononuclear cells (PBMCs), collected before the fourth cycle of nivolumab. The clonotype was recovered from a human donor with classical Hodgkin lymphoma. This sequence joins TRBV2 and TRBJ2-3; the D gene is possibly TRBD2 (7 bases). CDR3 region: CASTPRGGARGPDTQYF. The CDR3, as DNA: TGTGCCAGCACCCCCAGAGGGGGGGCCCGCGGTCCAGATACGCAGTATTTT.